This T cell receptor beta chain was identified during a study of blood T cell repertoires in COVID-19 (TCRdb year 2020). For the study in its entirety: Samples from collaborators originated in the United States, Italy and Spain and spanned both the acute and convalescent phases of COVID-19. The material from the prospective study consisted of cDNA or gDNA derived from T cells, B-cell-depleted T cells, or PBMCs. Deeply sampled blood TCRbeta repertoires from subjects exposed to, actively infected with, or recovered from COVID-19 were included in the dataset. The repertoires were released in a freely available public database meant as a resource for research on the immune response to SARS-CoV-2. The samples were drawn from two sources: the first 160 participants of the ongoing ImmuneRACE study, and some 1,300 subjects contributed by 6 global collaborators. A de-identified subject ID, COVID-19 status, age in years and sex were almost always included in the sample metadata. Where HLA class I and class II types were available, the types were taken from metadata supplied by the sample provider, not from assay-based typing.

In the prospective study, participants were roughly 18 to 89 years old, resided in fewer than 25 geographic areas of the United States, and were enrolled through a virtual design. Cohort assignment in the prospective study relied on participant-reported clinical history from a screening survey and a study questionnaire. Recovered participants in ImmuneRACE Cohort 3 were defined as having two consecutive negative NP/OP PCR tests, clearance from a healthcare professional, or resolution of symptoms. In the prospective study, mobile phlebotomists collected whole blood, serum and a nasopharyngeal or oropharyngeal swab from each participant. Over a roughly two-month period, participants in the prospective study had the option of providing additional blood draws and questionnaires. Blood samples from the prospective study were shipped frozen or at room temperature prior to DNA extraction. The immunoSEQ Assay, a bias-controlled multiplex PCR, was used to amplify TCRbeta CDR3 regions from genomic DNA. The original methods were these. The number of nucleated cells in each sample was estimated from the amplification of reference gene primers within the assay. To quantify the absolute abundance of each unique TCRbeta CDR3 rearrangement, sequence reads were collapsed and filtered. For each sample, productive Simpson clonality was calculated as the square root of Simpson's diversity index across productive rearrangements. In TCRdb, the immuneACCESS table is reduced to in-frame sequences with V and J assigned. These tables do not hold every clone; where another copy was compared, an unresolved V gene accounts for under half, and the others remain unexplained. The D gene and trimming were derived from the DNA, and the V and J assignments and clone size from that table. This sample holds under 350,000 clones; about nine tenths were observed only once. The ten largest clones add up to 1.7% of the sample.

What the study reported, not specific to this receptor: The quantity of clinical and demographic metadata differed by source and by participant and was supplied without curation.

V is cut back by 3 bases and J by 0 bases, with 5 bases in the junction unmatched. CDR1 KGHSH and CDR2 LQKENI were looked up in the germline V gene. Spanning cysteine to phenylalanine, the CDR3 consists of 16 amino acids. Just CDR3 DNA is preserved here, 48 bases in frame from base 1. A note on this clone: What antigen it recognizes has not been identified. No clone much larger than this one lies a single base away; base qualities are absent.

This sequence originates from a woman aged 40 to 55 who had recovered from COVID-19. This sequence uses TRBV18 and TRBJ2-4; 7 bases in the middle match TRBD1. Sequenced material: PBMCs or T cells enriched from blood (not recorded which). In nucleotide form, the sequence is TGTGCCAGCTCACCGCCGGACAGGCTAGCCAAAAACATTCAGTACTTC. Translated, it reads CASSPPDRLAKNIQYF.